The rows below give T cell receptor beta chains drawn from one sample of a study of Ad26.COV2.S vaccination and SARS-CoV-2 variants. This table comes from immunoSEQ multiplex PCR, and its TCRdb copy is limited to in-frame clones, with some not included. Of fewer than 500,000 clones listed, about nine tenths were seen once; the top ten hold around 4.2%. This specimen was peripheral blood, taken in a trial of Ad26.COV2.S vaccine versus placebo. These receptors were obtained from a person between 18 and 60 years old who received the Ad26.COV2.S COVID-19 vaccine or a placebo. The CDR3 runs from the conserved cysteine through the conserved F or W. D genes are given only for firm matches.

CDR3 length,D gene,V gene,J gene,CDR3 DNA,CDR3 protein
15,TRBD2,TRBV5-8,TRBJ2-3,TGTGCCAGCAGCTTGAGTAGCGGGAGGGCGGATACGCAGTATTTT,CASSLSSGRADTQYF
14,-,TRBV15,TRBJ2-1,TGTGCCACCAGCATAAGACAGAGAATCAATGAGCAGTTCTTC,CATSIRQRINEQFF
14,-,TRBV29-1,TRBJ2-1,TGCAACGCACAAGCGCGCCAGTCCTACAATGAGCAGTTCTTC,CNAQARQSYNEQFF
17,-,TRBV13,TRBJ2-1,TGTGCCAGCAGCTTATACCCCCCGGGAAGTTGGAACAATGAGCAGTTCTTC,CASSLYPPGSWNNEQFF
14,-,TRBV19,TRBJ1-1,TGTGCCAGTACCTATGGGGGGCTGGTAACTGAAGCTTTCTTT,CASTYGGLVTEAFF
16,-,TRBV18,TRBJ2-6,TGTGCCAGCTCACCATACAGGGGAGGCGGGGCCAACGTCCTGACTTTC,CASSPYRGGGANVLTF
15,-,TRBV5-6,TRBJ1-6,TGTGCCAGCAGCTTACTGGAGCTCTATAATTCACCCCTCCACTTT,CASSLLELYNSPLHF
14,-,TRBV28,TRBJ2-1,TGTGCCAGCCGGACGCCGAGCTCCTACAATGAGCAGTTCTTC,CASRTPSSYNEQFF
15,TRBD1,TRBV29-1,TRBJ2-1,TGCAGCGTTAAGTCTAGACAGGGAATCTACAATGAGCAGTTCTTC,CSVKSRQGIYNEQFF
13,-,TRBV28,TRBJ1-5,TGTGCCAGCATCGTTGGGGGGGGTCAGCCCCAGCATTTT,CASIVGGGQPQHF